Listed below are T cell receptor beta chains from one sample, sequenced in a study of immune characterization of retroperitoneal liposarcoma. TCRdb reanalysed the PCR reads using MiXCR and keeps one entry per CDR3 protein. The sample includes approximately 1,500 distinct CDR3 sequences, under 45% of them seen just once. Sequencing input: tumor tissue. The receptor source for this set is a female donor with retroperitoneal liposarcoma. The CDR3 runs from the conserved cysteine through the conserved F or W. The D gene is left open where the match is weak. Expanded clones are given a class, and other clones once, few, many or no size at all.

D gene	J gene	clone size	V gene	CDR3 DNA	CDR3 protein
-	TRBJ1-5	-	TRBV6-1	TGTGCCACCACGTGGGGAGCAATTCAGCCCCAGCATTTT	CATTWGAIQPQHF
-	TRBJ2-1	few	TRBV6-1	TGTGCCAGCAGTGACGGACCGCCTGGCCTCTACGAGCAGTTCTTC	CASSDGPPGLYEQFF
-	TRBJ2-1	-	TRBV27	TGTGCCAGCAGTTTAGCGAGGGTTAATGAGCAGTTCTTC	CASSLARVNEQFF
-	TRBJ2-1	-	TRBV12-3/TRBV12-4	TGTGCCAGCAGTTCCAGAAGTGCGGGGTCCTACAATGAGCAGTTCTTC	CASSSRSAGSYNEQFF
-	TRBJ2-7	-	TRBV10-1	TGCGCCAGCAGTGAGGGACACTCCTACGAGCAGTACTTC	CASSEGHSYEQYF
-	TRBJ2-1	-	TRBV7-6	TGTGCCAGCAGCTTAGAAGTCCAGTTCGCCGAGCAGTTCTTC	CASSLEVQFAEQFF
TRBD2	TRBJ2-1	-	TRBV10-3	TGTGCCACCGGACTAGCGGAGGACAATGAGCAGGTCTTC	CATGLAEDNEQVF
TRBD1	TRBJ1-1	-	TRBV6-1	TGTGCCAGCAGTGAAGGCAGGGGACAGGGGAGAACTGAAGCTTTCTTT	CASSEGRGQGRTEAFF
TRBD1	TRBJ1-2	few	TRBV6-5	TGTGCCAGCAGTCCACAGGGGGCGCATTTTGGCTACACCTTC	CASSPQGAHFGYTF
-	TRBJ2-2	-	TRBV12-3/TRBV12-4	TGTGCCAGCAGTTTAGTAGGGGTACAGGCCGGAGAGCTGTTTTTT	CASSLVGVQAGELFF
-	TRBJ2-1	medium-sized	TRBV27	TGTGCCAGCAGTGTACGGGGGAAGGAGTACGAGCAGTTCTTC	CASSVRGKEYEQFF